This entry features one TCR beta chain sequence. The antigen this receptor binds is unknown. Within one base of it there is no much larger clone, and no base qualities were kept. These data originate in a study of cytomegalovirus exposure and HLA in healthy donors (dated by TCRdb to 2015 to 2018). Broadly, across the study: In an earlier analysis of several hundred of the donors, 276 Gb of sequence data and 117 million unique TCR beta sequences from 180 million or so T cells were reported. An early release that covered about 600 HLA-typed donors contained approximately 300 gigabases of sequencing data and 80 million or so unique TCR sequences. Of the approximately 400 genotyped donors, 65% to 90% fell in the genetic ancestry cluster associated with self-reported Caucasian donors. The study was designed to test whether signatures of past pathogen exposure could be identified by cataloging public T cell receptors. The study profiled the T cell repertoires of 500 to 800 subjects by immunosequencing and related them to cytomegalovirus serostatus. Besides the first cohort of approximately 670 subjects, a separate validation cohort made up of 120 different subjects was used. To predict cytomegalovirus infection status, the study combined high-throughput TCR immunosequencing, statistical association of individual TCRs with disease status, and machine learning. In a later analysis, previously published TCR beta repertoires from 666 donors were re-analyzed and high-resolution HLA genotyping was added so that TCR occurrence patterns could be studied. Rather than using new phenotypic data, the later analysis identified candidate immune exposures from TCR beta sequences and from how often those sequences occurred across donors. To decide whether each TCR beta V gene segment behaved as functional or pseudogenic, an earlier analysis of 587 of the donors relied on high-throughput TCR beta sequencing. Donor age, sex, ethnicity and CMV serostatus were collected together with the repertoire data. In a later genetic analysis, genome-wide SNP genotypes for about 55% of the roughly 700 donors were used, and that subset was treated as a discovery cohort. Every discovery cohort repertoire had been produced on one sequencing platform. Both class I and class II loci were covered by HLA typing, at four-digit resolution. The number of typed donors differed by locus: about 629-630 for A, B, C, DRB1 and DQB1; some 500 for DQA1; about 600 for DPA1; and about 450 for DPB1. Roughly five DR-DQ haplotypes were handled as single units for association and clustering, since linkage in the cohort was strong. On average, around 200,000 unique TCR beta nucleotide sequences were sequenced per donor among about 400 genotyped donors of the cohort, with 15% to 20% of those sequences being non-productive. What the study reported, not specific to this receptor: In a later genetic analysis, fewer N-insertions in productive TCRs were reported among donors in an Asian-associated ancestry cluster than the approximately 630-donor mean. In an earlier analysis of approximately 590 of the donors, most TCR beta V segments appeared in productive rearrangements about 90% or about 30% of the time, broadly matching IMGT annotations. Most CMV-associated TCR beta chains appeared to be HLA-restricted in a later analysis, and the HLA associations seemed to be driven largely by CMV exposure. This cohort had only TCR beta chains sequenced, and the lack of alpha or paired-chain data limited which features could be detected. In a later analysis, TCR association rates were found to vary across HLA loci, with the most associated TCRs seen for DRB1 alleles and the fewest for HLA-C alleles. A further reported finding was that TCR beta sequences accurately predicted the HLA-A and HLA-B alleles for most subjects in the first cohort. It was suggested by the authors that the approach could potentially be generalized to other disease states and immunological phenotypes. Linkage disequilibrium might explain the correlated functional status among segregating V segments, but an unknown experimental factor could not be excluded. In a later genetic analysis, a missense DCLRE1C variant was associated with V-gene and J-gene trimming of TCR beta chains, and the association was replicated in an independent cohort. For the cohort, immune exposure information was limited to CMV serostatus. Because counts were too low, some 16 rarely observed V segments, including chromosome 9 orphons, were excluded from the earlier analysis of 587 of the donors. Strong co-occurrence of HLA alleles, especially DR and DQ, made assigning TCR associations to individual alleles difficult. The classifier was reported to diagnose cytomegalovirus status with high specificity and sensitivity in both the original and validation cohorts. Presence/absence analyses assumed roughly uniform sequencing depth across donors, an assumption that may not hold. The 87-base-pair reads could not distinguish some IMGT-functional V segments, including TRBV6-2 and TRBV6-3, so those segments were excluded. Across donors, most TCR sequences were observed very rarely, whereas some public TCRs were present in many individuals. A cluster of highly shared sequence variants was judged likely to be a technical artifact of the sequencing pipeline. A total of about 150 TCR beta chains were listed by the study as associated with cytomegalovirus. Several of the top co-occurrence clusters appeared to be linked to parvovirus B19, influenza, CMV and Epstein-Barr virus, according to a later analysis. In a later analysis, around 17,000 TCR beta sequences were associated with specific HLA alleles at a false discovery rate of 0.05. A few of the identified cytomegalovirus-associated TCR beta chains were confirmed in vitro to be specific for cytomegalovirus antigens. In a later analysis, HLA-associated TCR beta chains were found to be more clonally expanded and to have lower generation probabilities than equally common non-associated chains. Because HLA typing was missing for some donors at each locus, association tests included only the typed subset.

In total, just over 650 healthy bone marrow donors made up the cohort. All cohort members were sampled while nominally healthy, although unrecorded immune exposures were likely present. The donor was CMV seronegative and belonged to the group of around 400 seronegative cohort members. A peripheral blood sample was collected from each donor, and TCR beta sequencing was performed on peripheral blood mononuclear cells. The Qiagen DNeasy Blood Extraction Kit was used to extract genomic DNA from the blood cell samples. Taken from the germline V gene (reference sequence), the CDR1 and CDR2 loops are LNHNV and YYDKDF. V and J lose 4 bases and 2 bases, and a span of 9 bases separates them. From the cysteine up to the phenylalanine, the CDR3 has a length of 15 residues. The CDR3 DNA has 45 bases and is translated from base 1. Libraries were built with the immunoSEQ multiplex PCR assay. A mixture of 60 forward primers for TCR Vbeta segments and 13 reverse primers for TCR Jbeta segments was used in the multiplex PCR. Amplification of the CDR3 region of rearranged TCR beta genes was performed with a multiplex PCR assay on genomic DNA. Amplified TCR beta libraries were sequenced as 87-base-pair reads on the Illumina HiSeq System. The original methods were these. In a later analysis, 80 million or so unique TCR beta chains were counted across the roughly 670 repertoires, and about 10 million of these chains were shared by at least two donors. Raw reads were error-corrected and collapsed into unique sequences with a nearest-neighbor algorithm that merged closely related sequences to remove PCR and sequencing errors. CDR3 sequences were aligned to IMGT reference sequences to assign V, D and J gene segments. Each retained sequence needed at least a six-nucleotide match to both a V gene segment and a J gene segment. A rearrangement counted as productive if the CDR3 had no stop codons and remained in frame with V and J, and every other rearrangement counted as non-productive. CDR3 was defined according to IMGT convention as the region running from the second conserved V-encoded cysteine to the conserved J-encoded phenylalanine. In an earlier analysis of around 570 of the donors, sequences lacking an unambiguous match to a single V gene segment were excluded. In an earlier analysis of a few hundred of the donors, V segments were called functional above 56.7% productive rearrangements and were called segregating when the between-donor standard deviation exceeded 5%. A statistical classification framework was built for diagnosing cytomegalovirus status from the catalog of TCR beta chain sequences. V and J gene assignment, in a later analysis, came from comparing TCR nucleotide sequences with IMGT/GENE-DB human TR gene sequences. The TCRdist pipeline was used in a later analysis to assign CDR3 sequences and most-parsimonious VDJ recombination scenarios. A later analysis defined each TCR beta chain by its CDR3 amino acid sequence plus V-gene family, and excluded reads lacking a unique V-gene family. As a way to deal with suspected cross-contamination and a sequencing artifact, a later analysis dropped 592 nucleotide sequences that were highly shared and had low generation probability. A later analysis calculated a clonal expansion index for each public chain from normalized within-repertoire ranks of inferred template counts. In a later analysis, generation probabilities were computed using a VDJ recombination model fitted to out-of-frame rearrangements, and the results were checked against IGoR. In a later analysis, hypergeometric tests were used to score TCR-TCR, TCR-HLA and TCR-CMV co-occurrence, with a repertoire-size bias correction applied to TCR pairs. False discovery rates were estimated in a later analysis by permuting HLA or CMV assignments 20 times. A later analysis grouped co-occurring TCRs with DBSCAN, adding TCRdist sequence similarity when clustering within HLA-allele-positive subsets. Repertoires with fewer than 30,000 or more than 120,000 public chains, plus five repertoires with anomalous nucleotide sharing, were excluded from co-occurrence clustering. Held by TCRdb, this immuneACCESS table contains in-frame sequences only and omits some clones. Under half of the omission traces to an unresolved V gene where checked; the cause of the rest is unknown. That table supplies the V and J calls and clone size; D and trimming were determined from the DNA. The sample has roughly 150,000 clones on record, 82% of them singletons. The ten most abundant clones make up around 2.4% of the sample.

The chain links TRBV15 with TRBJ2-6; 6 matching bases give a weak D call of TRBD1. Sequencing used PBMCs. The TCR comes from a male donor in good health and CMV-seronegative. The CDR3 here reads CATSKSGAGANVLTF. The DNA reads TGTGCCACCAGCAAGTCAGGGGCTGGGGCCAACGTCCTGACTTTC.